The clone carrying this T cell receptor (beta chain) appeared many times. A read error may account for a junction end that differs from germline. This record belongs to a study of regulatory T cells in long-lasting Graves disease. Time point meaning: newly diagnosed GD, antithyroid drugs for less than 3 months. RNA from PBMCs was the source of the TCR library. Criteria from the American Thyroid Association guidelines were applied to diagnose Graves' disease. Sequencing libraries for TCR beta were prepared with iRepertoire HTBI primers and Arm-PCR of CDR3 regions. One entry per CDR3 protein, called by TCRdb with MiXCR from the multiplex PCR reads. This table has 530,000 or so distinct CDR3 sequences, 15% to 20% appearing once. This sample was also put to use in a study of T cells in Graves' hyperthyroidism and ophthalmopathy.

Sample: peripheral blood mononuclear cells (PBMCs), taken at new diagnosis, from a patient treated with antithyroid drugs. The receptor was isolated from a man in his late teens or twenties with Graves disease.

The CDR3, as DNA: TGTGCCAGCAGCGAGAGGGACACTAAGGTCATCTTC. Translation: CASSERDTKVIF. The V call is TRBV6-1, the J call TRBJ2-1; weak D call: TRBD1 (6 bases). Per germline, CDR1 MNHNS and CDR2 SASEGT. This CDR3 is 12 amino acids long.